This TCR beta chain was captured in a study of T-cell memory formation after mild COVID-19. Study details: TCR clustering was largely donor specific. Study findings and constraints: Pre-infection memory contained some responding clones, which suggested that cross-reactive memory had joined. CM and EM subsets held most contracting CD4+ clones; EMRA held CD8+ ones.

This clonotype was counted only a few times. The antigen remains unidentified. TCRdb independently ran MiXCR on the 5' RACE reads; one entry per CDR3 protein. Altogether roughly 510,000 distinct CDR3 sequences are present, roughly 17% being singletons, with the ten largest covering roughly 8.2%. The CDR3 totals 14 residues. V was cut by 0 bases and J by 3 bases, with 9 bases left in between. Germline loops: CDR1 SEHNR, CDR2 FQNEAQ (reference sequence). The rearrangement uses TRBV7-9 and TRBJ2-7, with D unresolved. This sequence originates from an adult woman who had mild COVID-19 (a few samples of this study predate the infection). Cell type and time point are not known. The sequenced material came from PBMCs or a T cell subset sorted from them (not recorded which). CDR3 sequence: CASSLAGPFYEQYF. As DNA, the CDR3 is TGTGCCAGCAGCTTAGCCGGGCCCTTCTACGAGCAGTACTTC.